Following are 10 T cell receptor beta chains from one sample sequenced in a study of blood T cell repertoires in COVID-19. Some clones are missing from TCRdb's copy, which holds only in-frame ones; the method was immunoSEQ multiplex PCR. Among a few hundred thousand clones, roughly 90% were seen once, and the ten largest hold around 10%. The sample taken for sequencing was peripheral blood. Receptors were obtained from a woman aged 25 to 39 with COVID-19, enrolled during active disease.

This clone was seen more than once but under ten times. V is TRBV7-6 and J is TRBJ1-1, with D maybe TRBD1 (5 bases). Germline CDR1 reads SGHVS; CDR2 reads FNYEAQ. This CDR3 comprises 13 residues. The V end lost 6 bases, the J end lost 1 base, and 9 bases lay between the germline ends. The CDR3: CASSQTANTEAFF. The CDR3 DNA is TGTGCCAGCAGTCAGACAGCGAACACTGAAGCTTTCTTT.

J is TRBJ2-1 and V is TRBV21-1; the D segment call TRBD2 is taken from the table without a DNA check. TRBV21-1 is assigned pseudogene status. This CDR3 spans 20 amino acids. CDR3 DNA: TGTGCCAGCAGCAAAGGGCTCCCCTCTAGCGGGGGGGCCCCCAACAATGAGCAGTTCTTC. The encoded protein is CASSKGLPSSGGAPNNEQFF.

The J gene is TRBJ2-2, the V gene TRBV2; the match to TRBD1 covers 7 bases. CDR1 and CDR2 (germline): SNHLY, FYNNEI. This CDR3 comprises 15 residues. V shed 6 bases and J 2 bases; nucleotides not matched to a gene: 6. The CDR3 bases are TGTGCCAGCAGAAAGACAGGGTCAAACACCGGGGAGCTGTTTTTT. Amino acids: CASRKTGSNTGELFF.

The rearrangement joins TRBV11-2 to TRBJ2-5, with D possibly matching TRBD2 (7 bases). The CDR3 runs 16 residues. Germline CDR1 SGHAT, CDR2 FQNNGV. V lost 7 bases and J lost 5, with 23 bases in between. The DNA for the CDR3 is TGTGCCAGCACCTTGGGAGGGACACCGTGGGTGGAGACCCAGTACTTC. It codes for CASTLGGTPWVETQYF.

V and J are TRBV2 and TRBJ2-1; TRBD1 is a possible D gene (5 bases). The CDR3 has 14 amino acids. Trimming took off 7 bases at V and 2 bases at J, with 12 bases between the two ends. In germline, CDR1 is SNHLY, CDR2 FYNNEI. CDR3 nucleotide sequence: TGTGCCAGCACCCAGGACAAAACCTACAATGAGCAGTTCTTC. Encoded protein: CASTQDKTYNEQFF.

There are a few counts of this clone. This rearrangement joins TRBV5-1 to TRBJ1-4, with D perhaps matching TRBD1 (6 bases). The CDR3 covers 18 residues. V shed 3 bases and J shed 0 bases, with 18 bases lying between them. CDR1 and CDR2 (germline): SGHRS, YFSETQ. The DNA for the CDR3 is TGCGCCAGCAGCTGGGACACAGGGAATGAGGCAACTAATGAAAAACTGTTTTTT. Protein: CASSWDTGNEATNEKLFF. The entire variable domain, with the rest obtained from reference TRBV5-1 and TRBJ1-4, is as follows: KAGVTQTPRYLIKTRGQQVTLSCSPISGHRSVSWYQQTPGQGLQFLFEYFSETQRNKGNFPGRFSGRQFSNSRSEMNVSTLELGDSALYLCASSWDTGNEATNEKLFFGSGTQLSVL.

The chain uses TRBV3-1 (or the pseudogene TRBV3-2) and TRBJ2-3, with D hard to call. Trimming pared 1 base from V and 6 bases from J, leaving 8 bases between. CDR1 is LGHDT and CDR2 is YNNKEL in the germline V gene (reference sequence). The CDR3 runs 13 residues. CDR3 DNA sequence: TGTGCCAGCAGCCAAGGAGGATCGGATACGCAGTATTTT. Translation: CASSQGGSDTQYF.

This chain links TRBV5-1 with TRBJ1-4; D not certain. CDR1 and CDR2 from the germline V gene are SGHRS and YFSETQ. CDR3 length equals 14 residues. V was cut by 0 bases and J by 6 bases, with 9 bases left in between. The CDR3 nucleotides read TGCGCCAGCAGCTTGGTTAGCCCTTATGAAAAACTGTTTTTT. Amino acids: CASSLVSPYEKLFF.

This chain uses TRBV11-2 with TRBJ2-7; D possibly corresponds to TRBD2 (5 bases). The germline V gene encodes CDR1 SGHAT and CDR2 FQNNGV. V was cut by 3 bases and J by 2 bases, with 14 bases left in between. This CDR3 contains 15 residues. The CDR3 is CASSFHRESPYEQYF. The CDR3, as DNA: TGTGCCAGCAGCTTTCACCGGGAAAGCCCCTACGAGCAGTACTTC.

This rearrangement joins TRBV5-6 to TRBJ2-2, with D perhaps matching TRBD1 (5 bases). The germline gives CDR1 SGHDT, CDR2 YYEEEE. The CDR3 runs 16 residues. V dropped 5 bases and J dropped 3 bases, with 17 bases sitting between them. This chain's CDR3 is CASSSSWRRDTGELFF. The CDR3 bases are TGTGCCAGCAGTTCGAGTTGGCGCAGGGACACCGGGGAGCTGTTTTTT.